The 16 T cell receptor beta chains below come from one sample, sequenced in a study of CD8+CD57+ T cells in acquired aplastic anemia (dated by TCRdb to 2016 to 2018). Data came from an Illumina HiSeq 2000. Profiling of TCR beta VDJ combinations and CDR3 sequences used genomic DNA as the template. The public reads were reanalyzed by TCRdb: fastp trimming at Q25, MiXCR alignment, in-frame beta chains only. A single entry per CDR3 protein holds the most common genes and DNA from its merged rows. This sample holds about 68,000 distinct CDR3 sequences; approximately 50% were observed only once. About 8.3% of the sample is taken by the ten largest. Input material: sorted CD4+, CD8+, or CD8+CD57+ T cells (not recorded which) from PBMCs. These receptors were collected from a human donor in good health, serving as a control.

By sample fraction, this clonotype is medium-sized. V and J are TRBV10-3 and TRBJ1-1; 9 nucleotides line up with TRBD1. J gave up 0 bases and V 9 bases, and 5 bases lay outside the gene matches. Germline V CDR1 and CDR2: ENHRY, SYGVKD. CDR3 length equals 14 residues. The CDR3 DNA reads TGTGCCATACAGGGGGCATCCATGAACACTGAAGCTTTCTTT. Protein sequence: CAIQGASMNTEAFF.

In DNA, the CDR3 is TGTGCCAGCAGTGAATACAGGACCTATGGCTACACCTTC. Translation gives CASSEYRTYGYTF. The V gene is TRBV2, the J gene TRBJ1-2, with D possibly matching TRBD1 (5 bases). The CDR3 runs to 13 residues. V was shortened by 2 bases and J by 4 bases, with 8 bases between the two germline ends. Germline loops: CDR1 SNHLY, CDR2 FYNNEI.

Many counts were recorded for this clonotype. The chain has TRBV3-1 and TRBJ2-7; D is possibly TRBD1 or TRBD2 (5 bases each). The V end lost 1 base, the J end lost 7 bases, and 14 bases lay between the germline ends. Germline V gene sequence: CDR1 LGHDT, CDR2 YNNKEL (reference sequence). This CDR3 spans 14 amino acids. The CDR3 spells CASSQVFGTGEQYF. DNA for the CDR3: TGTGCCAGCAGCCAAGTGTTTGGGACGGGGGAGCAGTACTTC.

The chain couples TRBV24-1 to TRBJ2-1; TRBD2 aligns across 10 bases. Germline trimming cut 10 bases from V and 9 bases from J; bases unmatched to any gene: 11. CDR1 KGHDR and CDR2 SFDVKD come from the germline V gene. CDR3 length: 14 amino acids. Written as DNA, the CDR3 is TGTGCCACAGTGGAAGCTAGCGGGAGCCCTGAGCAGTTCTTC. Translation: CATVEASGSPEQFF.

The gene calls are TRBV29-1 and TRBJ2-5, with a tentative D call TRBD1 (6 bases). V lost 0 bases to trimming and J lost 5 bases, with 10 bases between them. Germline CDR1 and CDR2: SQVTM and ANQGSEA. The CDR3 extends over 13 amino acids. In nucleotides, the CDR3 is TGCAGCGTTGAAGATGGGCAGGGGGAGACCCAGTACTTC. Encoded protein: CSVEDGQGETQYF.

The genes are TRBV2 and TRBJ2-1; D may be TRBD2 (6 bases). The CDR3 totals 13 residues. Germline V CDR1 and CDR2: SNHLY, FYNNEI. Trimming took 3 bases from V and 9 from J, leaving 12 bases between them. The CDR3 here is CASSEAGFSEQFF. The CDR3 region has the DNA TGTGCCAGCAGTGAGGCGGGATTTAGTGAGCAGTTCTTC.

The rearrangement links TRBV2 to TRBJ1-3; D gene ambiguous. This CDR3 has 18 residues. Germline loops: CDR1 SNHLY, CDR2 FYNNEI. V lost 2 bases to trimming and J lost 1 base, with 18 bases between them. The CDR3 region is CASSESRYGMTSGNTIYF. CDR3 coding DNA: TGTGCCAGCAGTGAATCGAGGTATGGCATGACATCTGGAAACACCATATATTTT.

This clonotype was detected ten times or more. The J gene is TRBJ1-5, the V gene TRBV19; tentative D call: TRBD1 (5 bases). The germline V gene has CDR1 LNHDA and CDR2 SQIVND (reference sequence). The CDR3 covers 13 residues. Between the trimmed V and J ends, which lost 0 bases and 7 bases, there was a span of 7 bases. CDR3 region: CASSIDGGQPQHF. The CDR3 DNA reads TGTGCCAGTAGTATAGACGGGGGACAGCCCCAGCATTTT. The full variable domain, completed using reference TRBV19 and TRBJ1-5, is DGGITQSPKYLFRKEGQNVTLSCEQNLNHDAMYWYRQDPGQGLRLIYYSQIVNDFQKGDIAEGYSVSREKKESFPLTVTSAQKNPTAFYLCASSIDGGQPQHFGDGTRLSIL.

The genes are TRBV7-8 and TRBJ2-7; TRBD1 might be the D (5 bases). Germline V lookup: CDR1 SGHVS, CDR2 FQNEAQ. The CDR3 runs to 15 residues. V shed 6 bases and J shed 3 bases, with 18 bases lying between them. The CDR3 nucleotides are TGTGCCAGCAGTCCAACTTATGAACAGGACTACGAGCAGTACTTC. Its protein product is CASSPTYEQDYEQYF.

A word on this clonotype: Relative to the germline gene, one junction end is altered; a read error may explain this. This chain joins TRBV5-1 and TRBJ1-3; D is unresolved. Germline V gene data show CDR1 as SGHRS and CDR2 as YFSETQ. The CDR3 length is 14 residues. In DNA form, the CDR3 reads TGTGCCAGCAGCTTGATGCGTTACGGAAACACCATATATTTT. It codes for CASSLMRYGNTIYF.

The V gene is TRBV10-3, the J gene TRBJ1-5, with 7 bases fitting TRBD1. J gave up 4 bases and V 4 bases, and 1 base lay outside the gene matches. CDR3 length: 13 amino acids. CDR1 and CDR2 (germline): ENHRY, SYGVKD. CDR3 in amino acids: CAISATGNQPQHF. CDR3 sequence (DNA): TGTGCCATCAGTGCGACAGGGAATCAGCCCCAGCATTTT.

This clonotype was seen at least ten times. V usage is TRBV6-6 and J usage is TRBJ2-3; D uncertain. The V end lost 2 bases, the J end lost 2 bases, and 2 bases lay between the germline ends. The germline CDR1 and CDR2 sequences are MNHNY and SVGAGI (reference sequence). CDR3 length equals 12 residues. The DNA for the CDR3 is TGTGCCAGCAGTTACAACACAGATACGCAGTATTTT. As protein: CASSYNTDTQYF.

In its sample, this clonotype was seen many times. The chain joins TRBV7-9 to TRBJ2-3, with 8 bases aligning to TRBD2. This CDR3 has 16 residues. In germline, CDR1 is SEHNR, CDR2 FQNEAQ (reference sequence). V trimming: 6 bases; J trimming: 4 bases; junction bases outside the gene matches: 12. The DNA of the CDR3 is TGTGCCAGCAGTCGGATAGCGGGGATTCGTCCAGATACGCAGTATTTT. It is translated as CASSRIAGIRPDTQYF.

V and J are TRBV11-1 and TRBJ2-3, with D perhaps TRBD2 (6 bases). V lost 6 bases, J lost 5 bases, and 18 bases lay in between. Germline-derived CDR1 and CDR2 are SGHAT and FQDESV (reference sequence). This CDR3 is built from 15 residues. Here the CDR3 reads CASSSGTGSGDTQYF. DNA for the CDR3: TGTGCCAGCAGTTCGGGGACCGGGAGCGGAGATACGCAGTATTTT.

V usage is TRBV29-1 and J usage is TRBJ1-2; TRBD1 matches at 10 bases. The germline CDR1 and CDR2 sequences are SQVTM and ANQGSEA. With V trimmed by 6 bases and J by 3 bases, 7 bases remained unmatched. The CDR3 contains 14 residues. The CDR3 reads CSVKSGTGDYGYTF. The CDR3 nucleotides are TGCAGCGTGAAGTCCGGGACAGGGGACTATGGCTACACCTTC.

This clonotype was detected ten times or more. The genes are TRBV20-1 and TRBJ2-2, with a tentative D call TRBD2 (6 bases). The germline V and J ends were trimmed by 6 bases and 7 bases, with 21 bases remaining between them. The CDR3 is 15 residues long. Germline values: CDR1 DFQATT, CDR2 SNEGSKA (reference sequence). The CDR3 region has the DNA TGCAGTGCCAGCCCCGGGGGTGTGGATTTCGGGGAGCTGTTTTTT. Translating gives CSASPGGVDFGELFF.